This paragraph covers one TCR beta chain sequence. Its antigen is as yet unknown. This sample is drawn from a study of CXCR3-negative and CXCR3-positive naive CD8 T cells. Overall study results and limits: In both naive subsets diversity was comparably high, whereas memory CD8+ cells showed much lower diversity. For naive cells, CXCR3-negative and CXCR3-positive subsets had similar TRBV-TRBJ usage; for memory cells, usage differed. Naive cells with CXCR3 showed TRB CDR3s that were more hydrophobic than those in CXCR3-negative naive cells.

Germline CDR1 is LGHNA and CDR2 is YNFKEQ. The CDR3 covers 15 residues. Each TRB cDNA library was prepared by 5' RACE (with UMI labels). TCRdb reprocessed the 5' RACE reads and stores each CDR3 protein as one record, lacking DNA. The clone table shows about 120,000 distinct CDR3 sequences, with the ten largest holding about 0.35%. This chain links TRBV4-2 with TRBJ2-5; the D call from TCRdb, TRBD1, cannot be confirmed without DNA. Specimen: naive CXCR3+ CD8+ T cells from blood. The subset: CD45RO-CCR7+CD27+CD95- naive CD8+ T cells expressing CXCR3 (TNR3+). The sequence was collected from a human donor in good health. Some clones in this sample may be carry-over from other donors' samples. The CDR3: CASSFGQGAQETQYF.